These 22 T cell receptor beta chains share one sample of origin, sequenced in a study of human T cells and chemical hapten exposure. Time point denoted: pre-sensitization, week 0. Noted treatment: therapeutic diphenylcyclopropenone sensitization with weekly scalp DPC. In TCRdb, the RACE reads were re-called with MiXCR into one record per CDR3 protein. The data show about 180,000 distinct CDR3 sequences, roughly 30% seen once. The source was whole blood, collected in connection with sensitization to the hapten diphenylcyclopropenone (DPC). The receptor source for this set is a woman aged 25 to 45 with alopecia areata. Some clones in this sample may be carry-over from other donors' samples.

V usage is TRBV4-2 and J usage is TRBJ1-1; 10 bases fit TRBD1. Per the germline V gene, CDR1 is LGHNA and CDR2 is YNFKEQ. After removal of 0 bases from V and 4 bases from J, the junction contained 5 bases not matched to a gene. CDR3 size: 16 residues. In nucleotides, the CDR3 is TGTGCCAGCAGCCAAGATGCCCGGACAGGGGGCACTGAAGCTTTCTTT. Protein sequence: CASSQDARTGGTEAFF.

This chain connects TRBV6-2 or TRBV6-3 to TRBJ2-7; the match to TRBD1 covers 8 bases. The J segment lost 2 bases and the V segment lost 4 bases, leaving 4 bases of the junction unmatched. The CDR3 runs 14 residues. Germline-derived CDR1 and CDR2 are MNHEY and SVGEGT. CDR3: CASSWTGRPYEQYF. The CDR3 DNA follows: TGTGCCAGCAGTTGGACAGGGAGGCCCTACGAGCAGTACTTC.

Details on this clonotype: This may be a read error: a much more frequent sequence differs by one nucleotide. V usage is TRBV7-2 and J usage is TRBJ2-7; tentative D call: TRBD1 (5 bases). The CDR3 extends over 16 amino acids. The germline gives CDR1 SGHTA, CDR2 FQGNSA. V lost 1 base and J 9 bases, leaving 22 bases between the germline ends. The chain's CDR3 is CASSLGRTRVRDGQYF. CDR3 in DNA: TGTGCCAGCAGCTTAGGTCGGACCAGGGTCCGCGACGGGCAGTACTTC. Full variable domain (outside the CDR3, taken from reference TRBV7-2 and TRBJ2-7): GAGVSQSPSNKVTEKGKDVELRCDPISGHTALYWYRQSLGQGLEFLIYFQGNSAPDKSGLPSDRFSAERTGGSVSTLTIQRTQQEDSAVYLCASSLGRTRVRDGQYFGPGTRLTVT.

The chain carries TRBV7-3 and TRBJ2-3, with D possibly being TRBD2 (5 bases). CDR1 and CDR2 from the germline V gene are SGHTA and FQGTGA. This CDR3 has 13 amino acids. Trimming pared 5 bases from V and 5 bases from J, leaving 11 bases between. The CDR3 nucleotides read TGTGCCAGCAGCCTGAGGGCGCGAGATACGCAGTATTTT. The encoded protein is CASSLRARDTQYF. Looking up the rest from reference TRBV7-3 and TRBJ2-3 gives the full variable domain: GAGVSQTPSNKVTEKGKYVELRCDPISGHTALYWYRQSLGQGPEFLIYFQGTGAADDSGLPNDRFFAVRPEGSVSTLKIQRTERGDSAVYLCASSLRARDTQYFGPGTRLTVL.

In nucleotides, the CDR3 is TGCAGCGCCCTCCCGAGGGGTTACAATGAGCAGTTCTTC. Its protein is CSALPRGYNEQFF. The genes are TRBV29-1 and TRBJ2-1; D could derive from TRBD1 or TRBD2 (5 bases each). V gave up 7 bases and J gave up 4 bases, with 14 bases separating them. The germline V gene encodes CDR1 SQVTM and CDR2 ANQGSEA. This CDR3 has 13 amino acids.

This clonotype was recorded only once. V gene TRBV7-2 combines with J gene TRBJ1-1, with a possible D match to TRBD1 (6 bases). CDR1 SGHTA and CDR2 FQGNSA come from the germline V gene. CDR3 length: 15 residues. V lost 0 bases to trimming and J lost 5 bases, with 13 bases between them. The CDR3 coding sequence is TGTGCCAGCAGCTTAGCGCGGGGGGCGCATACTGAAGCTTTCTTT. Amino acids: CASSLARGAHTEAFF.

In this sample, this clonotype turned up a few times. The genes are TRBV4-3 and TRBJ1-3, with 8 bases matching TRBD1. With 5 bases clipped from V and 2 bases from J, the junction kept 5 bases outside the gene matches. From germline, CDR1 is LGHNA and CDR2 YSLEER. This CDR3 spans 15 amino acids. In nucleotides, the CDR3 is TGCGCCAGCAGCGAAGGACAGGGTGCTGGAAACACCATATATTTT. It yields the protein CASSEGQGAGNTIYF.

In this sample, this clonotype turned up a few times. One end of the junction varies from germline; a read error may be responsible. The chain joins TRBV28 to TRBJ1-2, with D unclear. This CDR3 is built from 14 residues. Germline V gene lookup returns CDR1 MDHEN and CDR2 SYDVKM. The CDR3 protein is CASRLRGLNYGYTF. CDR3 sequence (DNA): TGTGCCAGCCGTTTACGGGGTCTCAACTATGGCTACACCTTC.

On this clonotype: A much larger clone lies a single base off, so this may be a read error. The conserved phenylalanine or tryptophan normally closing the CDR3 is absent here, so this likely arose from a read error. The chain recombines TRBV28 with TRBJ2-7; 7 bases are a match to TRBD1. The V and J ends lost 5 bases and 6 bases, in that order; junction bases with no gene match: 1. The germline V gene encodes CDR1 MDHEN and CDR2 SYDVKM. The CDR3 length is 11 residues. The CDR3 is CASSNRGEQYS. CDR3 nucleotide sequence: TGTGCCAGCAGTAACAGGGGCGAGCAGTACTCC.

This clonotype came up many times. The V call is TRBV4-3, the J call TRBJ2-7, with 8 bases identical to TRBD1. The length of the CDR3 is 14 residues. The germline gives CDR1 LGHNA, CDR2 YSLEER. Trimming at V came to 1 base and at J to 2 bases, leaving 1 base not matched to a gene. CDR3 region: CASSQAQGAYEQYF. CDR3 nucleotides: TGCGCCAGCAGCCAAGCACAGGGGGCCTACGAGCAGTACTTC.

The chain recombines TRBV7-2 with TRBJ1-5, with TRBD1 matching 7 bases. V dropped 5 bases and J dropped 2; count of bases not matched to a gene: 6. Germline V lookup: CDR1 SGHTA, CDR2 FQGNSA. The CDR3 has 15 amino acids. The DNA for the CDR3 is TGTGCCAGCAGCCTGACAGGGTCGGGCAATCAGCCCCAGCATTTT. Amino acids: CASSLTGSGNQPQHF.

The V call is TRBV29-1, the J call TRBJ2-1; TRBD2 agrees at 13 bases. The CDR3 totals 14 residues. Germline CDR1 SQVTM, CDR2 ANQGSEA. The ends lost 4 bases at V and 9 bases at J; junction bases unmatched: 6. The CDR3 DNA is TGCAGCGTTGCCACTAGCGGGAGGGTTGTTGAGCAGTTCTTC. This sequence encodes CSVATSGRVVEQFF.

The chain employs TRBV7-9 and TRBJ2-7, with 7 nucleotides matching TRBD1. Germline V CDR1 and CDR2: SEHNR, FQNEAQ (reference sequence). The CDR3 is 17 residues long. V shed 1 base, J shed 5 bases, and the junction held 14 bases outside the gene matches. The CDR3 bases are TGTGCCAGCAGCTTAGTCCCCCAATCGACAGGGATGGACGAGCAGTACTTC. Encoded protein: CASSLVPQSTGMDEQYF.

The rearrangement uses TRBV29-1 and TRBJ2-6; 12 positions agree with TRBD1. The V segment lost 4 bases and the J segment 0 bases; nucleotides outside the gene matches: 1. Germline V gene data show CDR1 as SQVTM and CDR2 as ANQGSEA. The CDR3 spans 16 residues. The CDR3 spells CSVGDRGPSGANVLTF. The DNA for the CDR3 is TGCAGCGTTGGGGACAGGGGGCCCTCTGGGGCCAACGTCCTGACTTTC.

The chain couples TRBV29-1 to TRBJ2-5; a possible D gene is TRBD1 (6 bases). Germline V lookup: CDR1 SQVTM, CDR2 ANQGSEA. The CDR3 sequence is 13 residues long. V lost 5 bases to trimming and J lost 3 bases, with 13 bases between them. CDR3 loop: CSVLQGLEETQYF. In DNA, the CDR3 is TGCAGCGTTCTACAGGGTCTGGAAGAGACCCAGTACTTC.

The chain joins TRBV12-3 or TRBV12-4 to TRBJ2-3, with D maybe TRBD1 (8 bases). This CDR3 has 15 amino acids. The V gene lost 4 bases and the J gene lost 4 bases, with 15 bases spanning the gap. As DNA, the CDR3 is TGTGCCAGCAGTTCACAGGGGGGGCAATCAGATACGCAGTATTTT. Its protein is CASSSQGGQSDTQYF.

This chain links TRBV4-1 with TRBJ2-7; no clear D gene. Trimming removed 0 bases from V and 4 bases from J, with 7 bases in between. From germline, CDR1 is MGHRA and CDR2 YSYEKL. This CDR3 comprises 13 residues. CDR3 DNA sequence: TGCGCCAGCAGCCAAGAGGTGGGGTACGAGCAGTACTTC. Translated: CASSQEVGYEQYF.

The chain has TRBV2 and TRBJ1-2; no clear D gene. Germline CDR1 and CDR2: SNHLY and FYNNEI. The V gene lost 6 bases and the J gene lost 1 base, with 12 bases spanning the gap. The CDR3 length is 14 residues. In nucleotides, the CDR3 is TGTGCCAGCAGGGCCGGGATCTTTAACTATGGCTACACCTTC. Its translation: CASRAGIFNYGYTF.

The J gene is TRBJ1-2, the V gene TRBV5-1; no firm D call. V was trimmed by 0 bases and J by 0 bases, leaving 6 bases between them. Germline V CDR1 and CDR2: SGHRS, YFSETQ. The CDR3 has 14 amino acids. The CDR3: CASSLDNTNYGYTF. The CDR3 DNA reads TGCGCCAGCAGCTTGGATAATACTAACTATGGCTACACCTTC. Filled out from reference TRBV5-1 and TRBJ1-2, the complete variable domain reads KAGVTQTPRYLIKTRGQQVTLSCSPISGHRSVSWYQQTPGQGLQFLFEYFSETQRNKGNFPGRFSGRQFSNSRSEMNVSTLELGDSALYLCASSLDNTNYGYTFGSGTRLTVV.

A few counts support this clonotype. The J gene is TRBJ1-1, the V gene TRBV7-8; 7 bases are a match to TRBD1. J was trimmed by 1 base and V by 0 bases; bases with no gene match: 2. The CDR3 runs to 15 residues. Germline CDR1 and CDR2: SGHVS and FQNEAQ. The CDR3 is CASSLAGQRNTEAFF. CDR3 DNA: TGTGCCAGCAGCTTAGCGGGACAGCGGAACACTGAAGCTTTCTTT.

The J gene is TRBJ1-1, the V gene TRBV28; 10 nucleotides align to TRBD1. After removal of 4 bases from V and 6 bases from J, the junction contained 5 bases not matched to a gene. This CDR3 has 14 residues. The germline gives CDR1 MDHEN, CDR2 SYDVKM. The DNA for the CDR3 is TGTGCCAGCAGTTGGACAGGGGGAGGGCCTGAAGCTTTCTTT. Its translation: CASSWTGGGPEAFF.

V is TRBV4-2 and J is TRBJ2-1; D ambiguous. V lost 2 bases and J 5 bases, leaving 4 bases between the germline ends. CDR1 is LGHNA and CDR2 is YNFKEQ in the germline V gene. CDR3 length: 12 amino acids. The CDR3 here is CASSQYNNEQFF. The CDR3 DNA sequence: TGTGCCAGCAGCCAATACAACAATGAGCAGTTCTTC.